This T cell receptor (beta chain) is drawn from a study of blood T cell repertoires in COVID-19. Study-level background: Acute and convalescent COVID-19 specimens originated in the United States, Italy and Spain. The analysed material was cDNA or gDNA that came from T cells, B-cell-depleted T cells, or PBMCs.

Per the original data handling: Amplification of reference gene primers provided the estimated nucleated cell counts. TCRdb's copy holds only in-frame clones and misses some; the assay was immunoSEQ multiplex PCR. V and J calls and clone size are copied from that table; D and trimming were computed from the DNA. This repertoire shows under 150,000 clones, 75% to 90% found once; its top ten account for about 7.3%. CDR1 and CDR2 from the germline V gene are GTSNPN and SVGIG (reference sequence). The CDR3 runs to 15 residues. V trimming: 1 base; J trimming: 3 bases; junction bases outside the gene matches: 5.

This sequence joins TRBV30 and TRBJ2-7; 11 bases are a match to TRBD1. The sequence was collected from a woman in her 40s with acute or convalescent COVID-19. The sample taken for sequencing was peripheral blood. CDR3: CAWSAAGTGGYEQYF. As DNA, the CDR3 is TGTGCCTGGAGTGCGGCCGGGACAGGGGGCTACGAGCAGTACTTC.